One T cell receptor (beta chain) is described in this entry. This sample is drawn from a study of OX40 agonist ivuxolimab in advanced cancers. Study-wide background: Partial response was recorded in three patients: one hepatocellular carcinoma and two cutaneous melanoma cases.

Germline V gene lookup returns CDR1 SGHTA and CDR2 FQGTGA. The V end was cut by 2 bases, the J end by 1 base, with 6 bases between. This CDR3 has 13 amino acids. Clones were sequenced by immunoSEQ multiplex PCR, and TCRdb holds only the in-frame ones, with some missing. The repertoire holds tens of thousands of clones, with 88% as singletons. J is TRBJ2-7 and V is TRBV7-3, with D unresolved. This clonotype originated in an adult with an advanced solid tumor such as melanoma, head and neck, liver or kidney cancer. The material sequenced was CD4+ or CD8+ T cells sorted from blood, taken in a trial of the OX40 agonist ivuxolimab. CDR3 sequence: CASSLGRSYEQYF. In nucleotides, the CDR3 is TGTGCCAGCAGCTTAGGCAGGTCCTACGAGCAGTACTTC.